This TCR beta chain is drawn from a study of cytomegalovirus exposure and HLA in healthy donors. The study ran its PCR with 60 Vbeta and 13 Jbeta primers. The table came from immunoSEQ multiplex PCR; TCRdb's copy has only in-frame clones and leaves some out. The data show around 140,000 clones, with roughly 80% seen just once and approximately 0.86% held by the top ten. Trimming took 1 base from V and 8 from J; bases not matched to a gene: 8. Germline V CDR1 and CDR2: KGHSH, LQKENI. There are 16 residues in the CDR3. The table lists this clone with a few counts. The genes are TRBV18 and TRBJ1-6, with 7 positions matching TRBD1. Sequencing was done on a sample of PBMCs. This sequence was found in a woman aged 55-70 years in good health and CMV-seronegative. Here the CDR3 reads CASSPRATGYDSPLHF. The CDR3 nucleotides are TGTGCCAGCTCACCACGAGCGACAGGGTACGATTCACCCCTCCACTTT.